This T cell receptor beta chain is from a study of blood T cell repertoires in COVID-19. This CDR3 has 13 residues. V lost 11 bases and J lost 8, with 20 bases in between. The V gene's germline CDR1 is MNHEY and CDR2 SVGAGI. TCRdb's table, derived via immunoSEQ multiplex PCR, lists solely in-frame clones and lacks some. The sample contains more than 200,000 clones, roughly 80% of which appear only once. The genes are TRBV6-5 and TRBJ2-3; D unclear. Sequencing was carried out using peripheral blood. The sequence derives from a man in his fifties or sixties with acute or convalescent COVID-19. CDR3 DNA: TGTGCCGGCACGTTGGGCTCCTATGGTACGCAGTATTTT. Its translation: CAGTLGSYGTQYF.